What follows are 24 T cell receptor beta chains derived from one specimen sequenced in a study of T cells after yellow fever vaccination. TCRdb itself ran the 5' RACE reads through MiXCR, one entry per CDR3 protein. The sample has about 14,000 distinct CDR3 sequences, 7.3% seen once. The sequenced sample was PBMCs, either bulk or a sorted T-cell subset (CD4+, CD8+, memory, or dextramer-sorted; not recorded which), obtained on the day of the yellow fever booster vaccination. The source is a man between 18 and 29 years old who received the YFV17D yellow fever vaccine.

This clonotype counts as medium-sized. J is TRBJ2-6 and V is TRBV12-3 or TRBV12-4; D unresolved. V lost 6 bases to trimming and J lost 0 bases, with 9 bases between them. The CDR3 is 15 residues long. The CDR3 DNA reads TGTGCCAGCAGCTTTGACACCTCTGGGGCCAACGTCCTGACTTTC. Its protein is CASSFDTSGANVLTF.

By its share, this clonotype is medium-sized. V gene TRBV28 combines with J gene TRBJ2-1; D is perhaps TRBD1 (5 bases). The CDR3 runs to 13 residues. Germline V gives CDR1 MDHEN, CDR2 SYDVKM. The V gene lost 2 bases and the J gene lost 8 bases, with 10 bases spanning the gap. The DNA for the CDR3 is TGTGCCAGCAGTTTACCCAGGGTGGATGAGCAGTTCTTC. It encodes CASSLPRVDEQFF.

This clonotype was seen ten or more times. This CDR3 reads CATRDPGEGGYTF. In DNA form, the CDR3 reads TGTGCCACCAGGGATCCAGGGGAGGGAGGCTACACCTTC. The chain has TRBV24-1 and TRBJ1-2; D is perhaps TRBD1 (6 bases). Trimming cost V 7 bases and J 8 bases, with 16 bases left between them. The germline V gene encodes CDR1 KGHDR and CDR2 SFDVKD. The CDR3 sequence is 13 residues long.

This clonotype appeared many times. The chain combines TRBV12-3 or TRBV12-4 with TRBJ1-4; D is unclear. Trimming removed 3 bases from V and 0 bases from J, with 8 bases in between. The CDR3 runs to 15 residues. This CDR3 is CASSFYGATNEKLFF. Written as DNA, the CDR3 is TGTGCCAGCAGTTTCTACGGTGCAACTAATGAAAAACTGTTTTTT.

In this sample, this clonotype turned up many times. The V call is TRBV7-2, the J call TRBJ2-1, with TRBD1 identical over 11 bases. CDR3 length equals 15 residues. CDR1 is SGHTA and CDR2 is FQGNSA in the germline V gene. V was clipped by 4 bases and J by 4 bases; unmatched bases: 3. In DNA, the CDR3 is TGTGCCAGCAGCTCCGGGACAGGGGGATACAATGAGCAGTTCTTC. Residues: CASSSGTGGYNEQFF.

This clonotype was picked up many times. The chain links TRBV20-1 to TRBJ2-3, with 10 positions matching TRBD2. CDR1 is DFQATT, CDR2 SNEGSKA, per germline (reference sequence). With 2 bases clipped from V and 3 bases from J, the junction kept 8 bases outside the gene matches. This CDR3 spans 16 amino acids. DNA for the CDR3: TGCAGTGCTAGAAGGGCGAGCGGGGGGGCAACAGATACGCAGTATTTT. It yields the protein CSARRASGGATDTQYF.

By its share, this clonotype is medium-sized. The chain employs TRBV4-3 and TRBJ1-2; 9 bases line up with TRBD1. CDR3 size: 16 residues. Germline values: CDR1 LGHNA, CDR2 YSLEER. The J segment lost 4 bases and the V segment lost 4 bases, leaving 10 bases of the junction unmatched. CDR3 DNA sequence: TGCGCCAGCAGCCGTAAGACAGGGGGAACCTCCTATGGCTACACCTTC. Translated: CASSRKTGGTSYGYTF.

This clonotype was detected a few times. The chain couples TRBV29-1 to TRBJ2-5, with 11 bases matching TRBD2. The CDR3 loop spans 15 amino acids. Germline CDR1 and CDR2: SQVTM and ANQGSEA. With V trimmed by 3 bases and J by 5 bases, 8 bases remained unmatched. In DNA, the CDR3 is TGCAGCGTTGAGCTAACTAGCGGGGGCAGGGAGACCCAGTACTTC. Amino acid sequence: CSVELTSGGRETQYF.

This clonotype is classed as medium-sized. The chain links TRBV29-1 to TRBJ2-3; D might be TRBD2 (7 bases). CDR1 SQVTM and CDR2 ANQGSEA come from the germline V gene. Trimming took off 0 bases at V and 13 bases at J, with 11 bases between the two ends. The CDR3 covers 11 residues. This chain's CDR3 is CSVEDGGPKYF. The CDR3 region has the DNA TGCAGCGTTGAAGACGGGGGGCCCAAGTATTTT.

A single count supports this clonotype. This chain connects TRBV7-8 to TRBJ2-1; D remains unclear. Germline V gives CDR1 SGHVS, CDR2 FQNEAQ. The CDR3 spans 14 residues. The germline V and J ends were trimmed by 5 bases and 1 base, with 9 bases remaining between them. CDR3 nucleotides: TGTGCCAGCAGCACCAGCAGTTCCTACAATGAGCAGTTCTTC. Translated: CASSTSSSYNEQFF.

This clonotype is labeled as medium-sized. The gene calls are TRBV7-2 and TRBJ2-3; perhaps TRBD1 as D (5 bases). CDR1 is SGHTA and CDR2 is FQGNSA in the germline V gene. Trimming took off 0 bases at V and 4 bases at J, with 8 bases between the two ends. This CDR3 is 14 amino acids long. The CDR3 region is CASSLALGPDTQYF. CDR3 nucleotides: TGTGCCAGCAGCTTAGCGCTGGGGCCAGATACGCAGTATTTT.

By share, this clonotype counts as medium-sized. This chain uses TRBV29-1 with TRBJ2-2, with a weak D call TRBD2 (5 bases). Germline-derived CDR1 and CDR2 are SQVTM and ANQGSEA. V was pared by 5 bases and J by 0 bases, with 13 bases between. This CDR3 is built from 15 residues. The CDR3: CSVRSGLANTGELFF. The CDR3 nucleotides read TGCAGCGTTCGAAGCGGACTCGCGAACACCGGGGAGCTGTTTTTT.

This clonotype was counted ten times or more. This rearrangement joins TRBV5-1 to TRBJ2-3, with TRBD1 matching 7 bases. V was clipped by 0 bases and J by 4 bases; unmatched bases: 5. The CDR3 loop spans 15 amino acids. Germline V CDR1 and CDR2: SGHRS, YFSETQ. DNA for the CDR3: TGCGCCAGCAGCTTGGTAGCCAGGGGGTCAGATACGCAGTATTTT. This gives the protein CASSLVARGSDTQYF.

This clonotype has a count of ten or more. The chain couples TRBV2 to TRBJ2-1; TRBD2 matches 9 bases. The germline gives CDR1 SNHLY, CDR2 FYNNEI. With V trimmed by 8 bases and J by 3 bases, 8 bases remained unmatched. The CDR3 is made up of 15 amino acids. The CDR3: CASQLASGVYNEQFF. The CDR3 nucleotides are TGTGCCAGCCAGCTAGCTAGCGGGGTCTACAATGAGCAGTTCTTC.

By share, this clonotype counts as medium-sized. This rearrangement joins TRBV2 to TRBJ2-1; D is ambiguous. Trimming cost V 4 bases and J 2 bases, with 3 bases left between them. CDR1 is SNHLY and CDR2 is FYNNEI in the germline V gene. The CDR3 extends over 12 amino acids. CDR3 protein: CASSGPYNEQFF. Written as DNA, the CDR3 is TGTGCCAGCAGTGGACCCTACAATGAGCAGTTCTTC.

This clonotype was recorded at least ten times. J is TRBJ2-3 and V is TRBV29-1, with D possibly matching TRBD2 (6 bases). CDR1 and CDR2 from the germline V gene are SQVTM and ANQGSEA. Trimming took 3 bases from V and 8 from J, leaving 18 bases between them. The CDR3 covers 14 residues. This chain's CDR3 is CSVDGGALSSTQYF. The CDR3 coding sequence is TGCAGCGTTGATGGCGGGGCGCTCTCCAGTACGCAGTATTTT.

Relative to its sample, this clonotype is medium-sized. V gene TRBV3-1 combines with J gene TRBJ1-6; D unclear. V shed 1 base and J shed 7 bases, with 8 bases lying between them. Germline V gene lookup returns CDR1 LGHDT and CDR2 YNNKEL (reference sequence). This CDR3 has 14 amino acids. CDR3 loop: CASSQVGWNSPLHF. DNA for the CDR3: TGTGCCAGCAGCCAAGTTGGATGGAATTCACCCCTCCACTTT.

This clonotype was seen repeatedly, ten times or more. The chain uses TRBV6-4 and TRBJ1-1, with D possibly matching TRBD1 (5 bases). Germline V gene lookup returns CDR1 MRHNA and CDR2 SNTAGT. The CDR3 consists of 22 residues. With 9 bases removed from V and 4 bases from J, the gap between germline ends came to 42 bases. The CDR3 DNA reads as TGTGCCAGAAAACCCGGACGGTGGCCAGGGTTCGCGGTGGCCGGTCTGGCCACTGAAGCTTTCTTT. The encoded protein is CARKPGRWPGFAVAGLATEAFF.

This clonotype was recorded at least ten times. CDR3 in DNA: TGTGCCAGCAGCTTAAATCCCCCTAGCGGCGGAGAGACCCAGTACTTC. Amino acid sequence: CASSLNPPSGGETQYF. V usage is TRBV7-3 and J usage is TRBJ2-5; 7 positions match TRBD2. This CDR3 has 16 residues. Losses at the gene ends were 1 base for V and 4 bases for J; bases not matched to a gene: 9. CDR1 and CDR2 from the germline V gene are SGHTA and FQGTGA.

In its sample, this clonotype was seen many times. The chain carries TRBV6-6 and TRBJ2-5, with TRBD1 as a possible D gene (6 bases). The V end was cut by 7 bases, the J end by 5 bases, with 11 bases between. From germline, CDR1 is MNHNY and CDR2 SVGAGI (reference sequence). The CDR3 is made up of 12 amino acids. CDR3 protein: CASKPRGETQYF. For the CDR3, the DNA is TGTGCCAGCAAGCCCAGGGGTGAGACCCAGTACTTC.

Ten or more counts support this clonotype. The V and J genes are TRBV3-1 and TRBJ1-1, with 9 positions matching TRBD1. Germline-derived CDR1 and CDR2 are LGHDT and YNNKEL (reference sequence). V trimming: 3 bases; J trimming: 4 bases; junction bases outside the gene matches: 3. The CDR3 consists of 14 residues. Here the CDR3 DNA reads TGTGCCAGCAGCCAGACAGGGGGATCCACTGAAGCTTTCTTT. This sequence encodes CASSQTGGSTEAFF.

There are many counts of this clonotype. The J gene is TRBJ2-7, the V gene TRBV12-3 or TRBV12-4; 11 nucleotides align to TRBD1. The CDR3 totals 14 residues. J lost 5 bases, V lost 6 bases, and 6 bases had no gene match. CDR3 sequence (DNA): TGTGCCAGCAGCCCCGGGACAGGGGGAGACGAGCAGTACTTC. The encoded protein is CASSPGTGGDEQYF.

The table lists this clonotype with a few counts. CDR3 in amino acids: CASSLEVGGNSPLHF. CDR3 DNA sequence: TGCGCCAGCAGCTTGGAGGTAGGGGGGAATTCACCCCTCCACTTT. The V gene is TRBV5-1, the J gene TRBJ1-6; the D gene is possibly TRBD1 (6 bases). Germline CDR1 reads SGHRS; CDR2 reads YFSETQ. CDR3 length: 15 amino acids. V was shortened by 0 bases and J by 7 bases, with 11 bases between the two germline ends.

There are many counts of this clonotype. This chain's CDR3 is CASSLLGGGTGELFF. The CDR3 region has the DNA TGTGCCAGCAGCTTATTAGGGGGAGGGACCGGGGAGCTGTTTTTT. This chain uses TRBV11-2 with TRBJ2-2; possible D gene TRBD2, 7 bases. The CDR3 extends over 15 amino acids. Germline CDR1 SGHAT, CDR2 FQNNGV. Trimming stripped 2 bases from V and 5 bases from J, with 12 bases between.